The following is a T cell receptor (beta chain) sequence with its context. The CDR3 extends over 14 amino acids. Germline assignment: CDR1 LNHDA and CDR2 SQIVND (reference sequence). After removal of 8 bases from V and 4 bases from J, the junction contained 11 bases not matched to a gene. The source of the sample is a study of blood T cell repertoires in COVID-19. Assay used: immunoSEQ multiplex PCR; TCRdb lists only in-frame clones, some missing. The table includes some 290,000 clones, 90% to 95% detected once. Sequenced material: PBMCs or T cells enriched from blood (not recorded which). The rearrangement links TRBV19 to TRBJ2-7, with 7 positions matching TRBD1. This receptor was taken from a young woman who had been exposed to COVID-19. This CDR3 reads CASALTGSSYEQYF. Here the CDR3 DNA reads TGTGCCAGTGCCCTGACAGGGAGCTCATACGAGCAGTACTTC.